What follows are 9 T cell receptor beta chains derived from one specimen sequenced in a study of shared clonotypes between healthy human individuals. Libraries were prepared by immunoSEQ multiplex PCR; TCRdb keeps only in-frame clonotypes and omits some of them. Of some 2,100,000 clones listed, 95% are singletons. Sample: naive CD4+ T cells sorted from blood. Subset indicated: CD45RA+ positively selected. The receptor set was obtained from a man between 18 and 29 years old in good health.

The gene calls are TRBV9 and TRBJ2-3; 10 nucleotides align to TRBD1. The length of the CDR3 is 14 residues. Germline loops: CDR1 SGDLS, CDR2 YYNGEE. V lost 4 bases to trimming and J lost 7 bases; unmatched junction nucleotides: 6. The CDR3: CASSPRQGAYTQYF. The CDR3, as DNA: TGTGCCAGCAGCCCGCGACAGGGGGCGTATACGCAGTATTTT.

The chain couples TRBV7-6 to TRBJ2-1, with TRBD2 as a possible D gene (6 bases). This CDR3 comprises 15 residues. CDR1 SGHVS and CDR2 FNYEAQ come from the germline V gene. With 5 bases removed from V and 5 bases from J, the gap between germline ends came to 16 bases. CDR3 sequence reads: CASSTPTGLDNEQFF. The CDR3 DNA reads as TGTGCCAGCAGCACGCCTACGGGACTGGACAATGAGCAGTTCTTC. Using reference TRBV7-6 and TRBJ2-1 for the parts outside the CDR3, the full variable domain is GAGVSQSPRYKVTKRGQDVALRCDPISGHVSLYWYRQALGQGPEFLTYFNYEAQQDKSGLPNDRFSAERPEGSISTLTIQRTEQRDSAMYRCASSTPTGLDNEQFFGPGTRLTVL.

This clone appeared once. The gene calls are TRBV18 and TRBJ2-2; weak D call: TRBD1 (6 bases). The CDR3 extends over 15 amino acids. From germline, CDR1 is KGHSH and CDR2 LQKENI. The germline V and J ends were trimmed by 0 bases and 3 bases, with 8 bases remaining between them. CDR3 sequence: CASSPPQGYTGELFF. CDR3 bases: TGTGCCAGCTCACCACCCCAGGGGTACACCGGGGAGCTGTTTTTT.

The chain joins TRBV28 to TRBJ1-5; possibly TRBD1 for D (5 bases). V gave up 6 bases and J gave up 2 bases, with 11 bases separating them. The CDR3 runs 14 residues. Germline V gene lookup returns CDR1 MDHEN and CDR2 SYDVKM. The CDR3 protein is CASRRGTGNQPQHF. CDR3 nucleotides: TGTGCCAGCAGGAGAGGGACGGGCAATCAGCCCCAGCATTTT.

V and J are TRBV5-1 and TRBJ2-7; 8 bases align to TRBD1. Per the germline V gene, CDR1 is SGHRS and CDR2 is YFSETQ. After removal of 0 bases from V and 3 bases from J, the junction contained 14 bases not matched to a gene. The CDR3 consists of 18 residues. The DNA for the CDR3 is TGCGCCAGCAGCTTGGCCAGCCAGGGGGCTCCAGCGAACTACGAGCAGTACTTC. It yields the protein CASSLASQGAPANYEQYF. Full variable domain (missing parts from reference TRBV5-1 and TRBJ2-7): KAGVTQTPRYLIKTRGQQVTLSCSPISGHRSVSWYQQTPGQGLQFLFEYFSETQRNKGNFPGRFSGRQFSNSRSEMNVSTLELGDSALYLCASSLASQGAPANYEQYFGPGTRLTVT.

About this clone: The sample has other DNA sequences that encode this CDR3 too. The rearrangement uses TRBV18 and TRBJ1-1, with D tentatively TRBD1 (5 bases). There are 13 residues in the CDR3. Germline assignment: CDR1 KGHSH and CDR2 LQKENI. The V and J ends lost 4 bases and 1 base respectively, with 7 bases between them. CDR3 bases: TGTGCCAGCTCACAAGGGGAGAACACTGAAGCTTTCTTT. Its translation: CASSQGENTEAFF.

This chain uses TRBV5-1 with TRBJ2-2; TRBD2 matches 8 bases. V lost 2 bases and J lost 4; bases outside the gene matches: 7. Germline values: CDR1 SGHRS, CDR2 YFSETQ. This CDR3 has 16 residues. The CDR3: CASSLGSGTITGELFF. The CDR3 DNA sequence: TGCGCCAGCAGCTTAGGTAGCGGGACGATCACCGGGGAGCTGTTTTTT.

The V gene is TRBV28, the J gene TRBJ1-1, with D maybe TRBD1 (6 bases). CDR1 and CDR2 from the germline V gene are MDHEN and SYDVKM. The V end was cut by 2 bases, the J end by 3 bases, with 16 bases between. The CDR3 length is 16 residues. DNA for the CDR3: TGTGCCAGCAGTTTAATTTTAGGGGGTCCGGACACTGAAGCTTTCTTT. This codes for CASSLILGGPDTEAFF.

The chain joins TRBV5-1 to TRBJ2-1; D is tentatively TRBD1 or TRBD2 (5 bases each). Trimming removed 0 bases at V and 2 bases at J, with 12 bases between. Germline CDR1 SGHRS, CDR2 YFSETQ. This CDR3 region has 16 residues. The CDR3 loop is CASSLGYGTAYNEQFF. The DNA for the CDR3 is TGCGCCAGCAGCTTGGGATACGGGACGGCCTACAATGAGCAGTTCTTC.